This TCR beta chain was obtained from a study of blood T cell repertoires in COVID-19. Study information: Spain, Italy and the United States supplied samples that represented acute and convalescent COVID-19. From T cells, B-cell-depleted T cells, or PBMCs came the material, which was cDNA or gDNA.

The CDR3 has 14 residues. Germline lookup yields CDR1 WSHSY and CDR2 SAAADI. J gave up 4 bases and V 8 bases, and 6 bases lay outside the gene matches. Original processing methods: How many nucleated cells were present was estimated from reference gene primer amplification. The protocol was immunoSEQ multiplex PCR, while the TCRdb copy is restricted to in-frame clones and leaves out a portion. The DNA gave D and trimming, while V, J and clone size come from that table. The table shows some 80,000 clones, with 70% to 80% occurring only once. The rearrangement links TRBV10-2 to TRBJ2-3, with 10 bases matching TRBD2. The TCR comes from a woman aged 80 or older with active or convalescent COVID-19. The sample was peripheral blood. The DNA of the CDR3 is TGCGCCAGCGCTCTAGCGGGGGCCCCAGATACGCAGTATTTT. Translated: CASALAGAPDTQYF.